This T cell receptor (beta chain) was captured by sequencing in a study of cytomegalovirus exposure and HLA in healthy donors. General observations from the study: HLA alleles were associated with roughly 17,000 TCR beta sequences in a later analysis at 0.05 false discovery rate. Of the V segments, some could not be distinguished, including TRBV6-2 and TRBV6-3, and were excluded. V- and J-gene trimming in TCR beta was tied to a missense DCLRE1C variant by an analysis performed later.

When sampled, the donors appeared nominally healthy, though they likely had unrecorded immune exposures. A multiplex PCR was run with 60 Vbeta primers and 13 Jbeta primers. TCRdb keeps only in-frame clones here, not all; method: immunoSEQ multiplex PCR. Seen here are 74,000 or so clones, about three quarters observed once, and the top ten hold roughly 3%. Comments on this clone: Its antigen is currently unknown.

This CDR3 is 15 amino acids long. V lost 4 bases and J 2 bases, leaving 14 bases between the germline ends. Germline-derived CDR1 and CDR2 are MNHEY and SVGAGI. This clonotype was obtained from a man aged 50 to 60 in good health and CMV-seropositive. Input material: PBMCs. The chain employs TRBV6-5 and TRBJ1-2, with a weak D call TRBD1 (6 bases). CDR3 coding DNA: TGTGCCAGCAGTTTATCAGGGGCCATCAACTATGGCTACACCTTC. This encodes CASSLSGAINYGYTF.